This is a list of T cell receptor beta chains from one sample in a study of regulatory T cells in long-lasting Graves disease. TCRdb reprocessed the multiplex PCR reads with MiXCR, giving one entry per CDR3 protein. This table holds a few hundred thousand distinct CDR3 sequences, under 20% found once. The data also belong to a second study, concerning T cells in Graves' hyperthyroidism and ophthalmopathy.

Sequencing used peripheral blood mononuclear cells (PBMCs), obtained at new diagnosis, from a patient treated with antithyroid drugs. These receptors came from a woman aged 30 to 39 with Graves disease. Each CDR3 is given with its conserved first and last residue. Fields, in order: V gene, D gene, CDR3 protein. D genes are given only for firm matches.

V gene: TRBV19
D gene: TRBD2
CDR3 protein: CASSIGARGANTGELFF

V gene: TRBV5-6
D gene: -
CDR3 protein: CASRPAGHNTGELFF

V gene: TRBV11-1
D gene: -
CDR3 protein: CASSLEGSAKNIQYF

V gene: TRBV7-9
D gene: TRBD1
CDR3 protein: CASSLMDREEDEQYF

V gene: TRBV19
D gene: -
CDR3 protein: CASTQRGGSWNTEAFF

V gene: TRBV5-4
D gene: TRBD1
CDR3 protein: CASSQNRGLDEKLFF

V gene: TRBV13
D gene: TRBD1
CDR3 protein: CASSTQGIPNYGYTF

V gene: TRBV7-8
D gene: -
CDR3 protein: CASSNTHGYTF

V gene: TRBV29-1
D gene: -
CDR3 protein: CSVAGQGNEAFF

V gene: TRBV10-2
D gene: TRBD2
CDR3 protein: CASSESGGLAGIQETQYF

V gene: TRBV7-2
D gene: -
CDR3 protein: CASSLVSTDTQYF

V gene: TRBV7-2
D gene: -
CDR3 protein: CASSPKVGGVPYNSPLHF

V gene: TRBV19
D gene: -
CDR3 protein: CASSMHRVPGDTEAFF

V gene: TRBV7-9
D gene: TRBD2
CDR3 protein: CASSWTSGGNQETQYF

V gene: TRBV12-5
D gene: TRBD1
CDR3 protein: CASGNRGTNYGYTF

V gene: TRBV11-2
D gene: -
CDR3 protein: CASSLGGGTYYEQYF

V gene: TRBV9
D gene: -
CDR3 protein: CASEGGSSSTDTQYF

V gene: TRBV20-1
D gene: TRBD1
CDR3 protein: CSAKVTGGNTEAFF

V gene: TRBV6-1
D gene: TRBD1
CDR3 protein: CASRSGGQGYGYTF

V gene: TRBV2
D gene: -
CDR3 protein: CASSEIRAGVGYTF

V gene: TRBV11-2
D gene: TRBD2
CDR3 protein: CASSLGPGGDEQYF

V gene: TRBV2
D gene: -
CDR3 protein: CASGPGQNPADTQYF

V gene: TRBV25-1
D gene: -
CDR3 protein: CASRKQDQEQYF

V gene: TRBV7-8
D gene: -
CDR3 protein: CASSLSQVSRRGQPQHF

V gene: TRBV11-1
D gene: TRBD1
CDR3 protein: CASSYAQGRVEAFF

V gene: TRBV7-8
D gene: -
CDR3 protein: CASSLEEVSYEQYF

V gene: TRBV15
D gene: -
CDR3 protein: CATSRSSFGIYQPQHF

V gene: TRBV12-3/TRBV12-4
D gene: -
CDR3 protein: CASSSSGLADYNEQFF

V gene: TRBV20-1
D gene: -
CDR3 protein: CSALIQSYTDTQYF

V gene: TRBV6-1
D gene: TRBD2
CDR3 protein: CASREHGGGGTDTQYF

V gene: TRBV5-1
D gene: -
CDR3 protein: CASSSGGGAIGKLFF

V gene: TRBV20-1
D gene: TRBD2
CDR3 protein: CSAPKPGTSSSGELFF

V gene: TRBV20-1
D gene: -
CDR3 protein: CSARDPARNTGELFF

V gene: TRBV20-1
D gene: TRBD2
CDR3 protein: CSASAAGANQETQYF

V gene: TRBV5-5
D gene: -
CDR3 protein: CASSLEGQEGSYNEQFF

V gene: TRBV11-2
D gene: -
CDR3 protein: CASSLDHPEEAFF

V gene: TRBV10-3
D gene: -
CDR3 protein: CAISGASHYEQYF

V gene: TRBV6-1
D gene: -
CDR3 protein: CASSAQGLTFF

V gene: TRBV19
D gene: -
CDR3 protein: CASRHQGAGANVLTF

V gene: TRBV6-2/TRBV6-3
D gene: -
CDR3 protein: CASSVDRTNTEAFF

V gene: TRBV19
D gene: -
CDR3 protein: CASGDGSRNTIYF

V gene: TRBV10-3
D gene: -
CDR3 protein: CAIGPDTDTQYF